This is a list of T cell receptor beta chains from one sample in a study of shared clonotypes between healthy human individuals. Using immunoSEQ multiplex PCR, the repertoire was profiled, and TCRdb retains in-frame clones only, with some absent. The sample lists around 2,100,000 clones, about 95% seen once, with more than 0.9% in the top ten. Sequencing was carried out using naive CD8+ T cells sorted from blood. The receptor set was obtained from a man between 18 and 35 years old in good health. Both conserved end residues are part of each CDR3. Each record gives: J gene, D gene, clone size, V gene, CDR3 length, CDR3 protein, CDR3 DNA. A D gene is named only where the DNA matches it firmly. For some rows the clone size is stated as once, few or many, or as a class when expanded; others skip it.

J: TRBJ1-4
D: TRBD1
size: -
V: TRBV6-1
length: 15
CDR3: CASRIGTATNEKLFF
DNA: TGTGCCAGCAGAATAGGGACAGCAACTAATGAAAAACTGTTTTTT

J: TRBJ2-1
D: TRBD2
size: -
V: TRBV7-9
length: 15
CDR3: CASSFTAGGPDEQFF
DNA: TGTGCCAGCAGCTTTACAGCGGGAGGGCCCGATGAGCAGTTCTTC

J: TRBJ1-1
D: -
size: -
V: TRBV5-1
length: 13
CDR3: CASSLGQYTEAFF
DNA: TGCGCCAGCAGCTTGGGGCAGTATACTGAAGCTTTCTTT

J: TRBJ2-1
D: -
size: -
V: TRBV27
length: 14
CDR3: CASSLRSAYNEQFF
DNA: TGTGCCAGCAGTTTAAGGTCTGCCTACAATGAGCAGTTCTTC

J: TRBJ2-1
D: -
size: once
V: TRBV5-1
length: 16
CDR3: CASSLGGEGPYNEQFF
DNA: TGCGCCAGCAGCTTGGGTGGGGAAGGGCCCTACAATGAGCAGTTCTTC

J: TRBJ2-3
D: -
size: once
V: TRBV10-3
length: 14
CDR3: CAIAPDTGKYTQYF
DNA: TGTGCCATCGCCCCGGACACGGGAAAATATACGCAGTATTTT

J: TRBJ2-7
D: TRBD1
size: -
V: TRBV2
length: 13
CDR3: CASRGDRGYEQYF
DNA: TGTGCCAGCAGGGGGGACAGGGGCTACGAGCAGTACTTC

J: TRBJ1-2
D: TRBD1
size: -
V: TRBV7-9
length: 17
CDR3: CASSLPSQGMTDYGYTF
DNA: TGTGCCAGCAGCTTACCCTCACAGGGGATGACGGACTATGGCTACACCTTC

J: TRBJ2-3
D: -
size: once
V: TRBV5-1
length: 14
CDR3: CASSEWEATDTQYF
DNA: TGCGCCAGCAGCGAGTGGGAGGCCACAGATACGCAGTATTTT

J: TRBJ1-1
D: TRBD1
size: -
V: TRBV4-1
length: 15
CDR3: CASSQVRGLSTEAFF
DNA: TGCGCCAGCAGCCAAGTGAGGGGGCTGAGCACTGAAGCTTTCTTT

J: TRBJ2-2
D: -
size: -
V: TRBV12-2
length: 16
CDR3: CASRLGAIPNTGELFF
DNA: TGTGCAAGTCGCTTAGGTGCGATTCCTAACACCGGGGAGCTGTTTTTT

J: TRBJ1-1
D: -
size: -
V: TRBV25-1
length: 13
CDR3: CASTEGFSTEAFF
DNA: TGTGCCAGCACAGAGGGGTTTTCCACTGAAGCTTTCTTT